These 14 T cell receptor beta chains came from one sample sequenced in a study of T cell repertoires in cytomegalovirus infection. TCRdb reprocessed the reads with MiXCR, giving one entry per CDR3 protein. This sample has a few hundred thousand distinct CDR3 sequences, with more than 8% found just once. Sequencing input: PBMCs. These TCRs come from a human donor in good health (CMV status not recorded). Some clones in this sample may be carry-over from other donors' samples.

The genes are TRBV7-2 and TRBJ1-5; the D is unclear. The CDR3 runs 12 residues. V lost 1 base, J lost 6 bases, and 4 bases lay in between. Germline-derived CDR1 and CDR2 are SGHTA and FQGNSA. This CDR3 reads CASSLVAQPQHF. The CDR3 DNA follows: TGTGCCAGCAGCTTAGTTGCTCAGCCCCAGCATTTT.

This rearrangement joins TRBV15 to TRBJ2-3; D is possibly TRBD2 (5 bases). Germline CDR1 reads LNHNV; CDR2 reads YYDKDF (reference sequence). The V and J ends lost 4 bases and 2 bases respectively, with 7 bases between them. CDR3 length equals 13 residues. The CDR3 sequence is CATSMTITDTQYF. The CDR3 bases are TGTGCCACCAGCATGACTATCACAGATACGCAGTATTTT.

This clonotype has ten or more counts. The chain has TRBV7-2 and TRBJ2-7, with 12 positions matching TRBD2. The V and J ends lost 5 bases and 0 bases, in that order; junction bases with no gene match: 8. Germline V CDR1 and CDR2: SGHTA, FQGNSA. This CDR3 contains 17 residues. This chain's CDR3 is CASSLAGTSGFSYEQYF. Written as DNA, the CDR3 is TGTGCCAGCAGCCTGGCCGGGACTAGCGGGTTCTCCTACGAGCAGTACTTC.

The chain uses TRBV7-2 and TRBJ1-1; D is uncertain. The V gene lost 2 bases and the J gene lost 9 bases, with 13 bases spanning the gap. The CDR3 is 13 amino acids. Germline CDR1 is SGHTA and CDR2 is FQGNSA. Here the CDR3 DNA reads TGTGCCAGCAGCTTATTTTTGGATGCCCAAGCTTTCTTT. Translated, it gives CASSLFLDAQAFF. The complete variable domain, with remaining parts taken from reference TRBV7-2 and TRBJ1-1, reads GAGVSQSPSNKVTEKGKDVELRCDPISGHTALYWYRQSLGQGLEFLIYFQGNSAPDKSGLPSDRFSAERTGGSVSTLTIQRTQQEDSAVYLCASSLFLDAQAFFGQGTRLTVV.

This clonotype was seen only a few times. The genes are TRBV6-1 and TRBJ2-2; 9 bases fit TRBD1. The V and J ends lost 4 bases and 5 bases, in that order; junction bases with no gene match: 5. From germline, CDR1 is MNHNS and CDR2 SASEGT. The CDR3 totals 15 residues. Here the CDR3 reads CASSATGGGTGELFF. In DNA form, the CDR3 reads TGTGCCAGCAGTGCCACAGGGGGCGGGACCGGGGAGCTGTTTTTT.

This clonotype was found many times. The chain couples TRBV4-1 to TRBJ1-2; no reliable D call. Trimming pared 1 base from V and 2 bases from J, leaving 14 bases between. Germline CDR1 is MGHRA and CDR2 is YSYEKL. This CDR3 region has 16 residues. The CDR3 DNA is TGCGCCAGCAGCCAAGCCCTGGCGGACGACAACTATGGCTACACCTTC. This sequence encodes CASSQALADDNYGYTF.

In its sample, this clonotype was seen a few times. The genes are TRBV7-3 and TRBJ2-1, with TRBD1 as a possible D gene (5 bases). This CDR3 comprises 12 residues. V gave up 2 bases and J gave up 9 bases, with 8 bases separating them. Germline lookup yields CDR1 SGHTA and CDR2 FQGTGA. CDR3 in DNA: TGTGCCAGCAGCTTACAGGGTTCTGAGCAGTTCTTC. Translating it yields CASSLQGSEQFF.

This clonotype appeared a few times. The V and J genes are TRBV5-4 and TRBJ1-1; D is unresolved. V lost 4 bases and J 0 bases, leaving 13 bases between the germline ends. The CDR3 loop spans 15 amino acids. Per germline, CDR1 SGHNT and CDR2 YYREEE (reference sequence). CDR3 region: CASSGLDTLNTEAFF. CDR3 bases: TGTGCCAGCAGCGGGTTAGACACCCTGAACACTGAAGCTTTCTTT.

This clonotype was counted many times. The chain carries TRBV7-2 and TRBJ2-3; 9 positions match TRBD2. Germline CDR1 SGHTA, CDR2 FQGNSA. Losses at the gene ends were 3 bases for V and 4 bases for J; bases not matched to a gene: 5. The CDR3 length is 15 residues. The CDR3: CASSLGLAWADTQYF. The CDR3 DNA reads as TGTGCCAGCAGCTTGGGACTAGCATGGGCAGATACGCAGTATTTT. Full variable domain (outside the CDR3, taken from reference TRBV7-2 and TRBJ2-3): GAGVSQSPSNKVTEKGKDVELRCDPISGHTALYWYRQSLGQGLEFLIYFQGNSAPDKSGLPSDRFSAERTGGSVSTLTIQRTQQEDSAVYLCASSLGLAWADTQYFGPGTRLTVL.

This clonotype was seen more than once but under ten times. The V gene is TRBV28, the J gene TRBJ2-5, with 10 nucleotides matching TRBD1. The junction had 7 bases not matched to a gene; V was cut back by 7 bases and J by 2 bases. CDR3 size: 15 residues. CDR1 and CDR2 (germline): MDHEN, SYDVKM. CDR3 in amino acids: CASNKDRGFQETQYF. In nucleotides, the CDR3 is TGTGCCAGCAATAAGGACAGGGGGTTTCAAGAGACCCAGTACTTC.

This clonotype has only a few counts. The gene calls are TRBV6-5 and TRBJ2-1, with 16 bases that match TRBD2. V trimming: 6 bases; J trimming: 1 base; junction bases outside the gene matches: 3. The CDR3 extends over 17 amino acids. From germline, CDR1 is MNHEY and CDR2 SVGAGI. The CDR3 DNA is TGTGCCAGCAGGGGACTAGCGGGAGGGCCGTCCTACAATGAGCAGTTCTTC. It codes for CASRGLAGGPSYNEQFF.

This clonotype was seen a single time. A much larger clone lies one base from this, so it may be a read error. CDR3 amino acids: CSSSYSGGSTDTQYF. The CDR3 DNA reads TGTTCCAGCAGCTACTCCGGGGGGAGCACAGATACGCAGTATTTT. V usage is TRBV7-7 and J usage is TRBJ2-3; TRBD2 matches 7 bases. CDR3 size: 15 residues. Germline values: CDR1 SSHAT, CDR2 FNYEAQ (reference sequence).

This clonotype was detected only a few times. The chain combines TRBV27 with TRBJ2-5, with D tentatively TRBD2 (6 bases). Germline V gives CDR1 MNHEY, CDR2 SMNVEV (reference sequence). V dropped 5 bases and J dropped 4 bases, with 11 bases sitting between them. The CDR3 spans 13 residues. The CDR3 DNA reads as TGTGCCAGCAGTCCATGGGGGGTAGAGACCCAGTACTTC. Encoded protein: CASSPWGVETQYF.

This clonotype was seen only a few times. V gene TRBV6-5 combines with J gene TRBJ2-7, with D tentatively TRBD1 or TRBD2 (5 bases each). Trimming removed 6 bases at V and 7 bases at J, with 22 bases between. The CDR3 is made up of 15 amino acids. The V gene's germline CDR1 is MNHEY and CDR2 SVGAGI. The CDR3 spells CASRPPGRYRGEQYF. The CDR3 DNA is TGTGCCAGCAGGCCCCCGGGACGGTACCGGGGAGAGCAGTACTTC.